This note documents a single T cell receptor beta chain sequence. Its target is unknown. The data were taken from a study of cytomegalovirus exposure and HLA in healthy donors. The PCR contained 60 Vbeta and 13 Jbeta primers. Produced via immunoSEQ multiplex PCR; TCRdb's table is partial and in-frame only. The profile shows more than 130,000 clones, 80% of them singletons. General observations from the study: The CMV antigen specificity of a few CMV-associated chains was confirmed through in vitro analysis. HLA alleles were associated with some 17,000 TCR beta sequences in a later analysis at 0.05 false discovery rate.

Germline V CDR1 and CDR2: SGHVS, FNYEAQ. V lost 5 bases, J lost 3 bases, and 13 bases lay in between. The CDR3 runs 15 residues. The material sequenced was PBMCs. The receptor's source is a man aged 25 to 45 in good health and CMV-seronegative. This chain joins TRBV7-6 and TRBJ2-2; the D is unclear. In DNA form, the CDR3 reads TGTGCCAGCAGCCTGAGCTCGATGGACACCGGGGAGCTGTTTTTT. Its translation: CASSLSSMDTGELFF. The whole variable domain, remainder taken from reference TRBV7-6 and TRBJ2-2, is GAGVSQSPRYKVTKRGQDVALRCDPISGHVSLYWYRQALGQGPEFLTYFNYEAQQDKSGLPNDRFSAERPEGSISTLTIQRTEQRDSAMYRCASSLSSMDTGELFFGEGSRLTVL.